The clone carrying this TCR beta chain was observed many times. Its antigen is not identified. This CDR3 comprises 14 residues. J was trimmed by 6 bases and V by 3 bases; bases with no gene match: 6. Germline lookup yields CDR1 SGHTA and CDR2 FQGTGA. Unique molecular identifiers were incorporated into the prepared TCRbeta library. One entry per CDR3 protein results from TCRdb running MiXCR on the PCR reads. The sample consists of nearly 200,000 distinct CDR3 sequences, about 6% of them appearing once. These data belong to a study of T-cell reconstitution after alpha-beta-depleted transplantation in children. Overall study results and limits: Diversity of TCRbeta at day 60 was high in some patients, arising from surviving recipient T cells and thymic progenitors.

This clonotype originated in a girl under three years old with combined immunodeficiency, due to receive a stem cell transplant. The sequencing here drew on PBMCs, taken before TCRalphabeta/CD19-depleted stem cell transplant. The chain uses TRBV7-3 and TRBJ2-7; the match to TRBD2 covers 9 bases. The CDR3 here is CASSFVAGESEQYF. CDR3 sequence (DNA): TGTGCCAGCAGCTTCGTAGCGGGAGAAAGCGAGCAGTACTTC. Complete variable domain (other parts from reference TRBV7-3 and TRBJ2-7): GAGVSQTPSNKVTEKGKYVELRCDPISGHTALYWYRQSLGQGPEFLIYFQGTGAADDSGLPNDRFFAVRPEGSVSTLKIQRTERGDSAVYLCASSFVAGESEQYFGPGTRLTVT.